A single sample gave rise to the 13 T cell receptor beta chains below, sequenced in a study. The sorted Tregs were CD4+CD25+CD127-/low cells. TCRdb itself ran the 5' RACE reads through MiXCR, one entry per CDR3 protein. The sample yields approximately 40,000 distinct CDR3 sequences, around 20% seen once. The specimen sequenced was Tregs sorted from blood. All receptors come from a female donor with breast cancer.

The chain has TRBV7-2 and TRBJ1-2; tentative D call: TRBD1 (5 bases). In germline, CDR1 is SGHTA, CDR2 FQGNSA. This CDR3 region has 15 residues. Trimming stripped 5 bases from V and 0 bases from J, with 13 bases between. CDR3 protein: CASSISSGPNYGYTF. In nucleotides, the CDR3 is TGTGCCAGCAGCATTAGTTCGGGGCCTAACTATGGCTACACCTTC.

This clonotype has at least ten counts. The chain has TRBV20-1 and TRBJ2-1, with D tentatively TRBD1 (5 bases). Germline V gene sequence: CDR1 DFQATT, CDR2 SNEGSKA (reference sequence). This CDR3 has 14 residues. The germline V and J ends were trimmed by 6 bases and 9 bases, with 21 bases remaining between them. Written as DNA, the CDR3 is TGCAGTGCCGAACCAGGGTCAATCCCCCCTGAGCAGTTCTTC. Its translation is CSAEPGSIPPEQFF.

The CDR3: CASRVPGNEQFF. The CDR3 DNA sequence: TGCGCCAGCAGGGTCCCGGGGAATGAGCAGTTCTTC. The chain couples TRBV5-1 to TRBJ2-1, with a weak D call TRBD2 (5 bases). This CDR3 comprises 12 residues. Germline V gene lookup returns CDR1 SGHRS and CDR2 YFSETQ. V dropped 5 bases and J dropped 7 bases, with 10 bases sitting between them. The whole variable domain, filled in from reference TRBV5-1 and TRBJ2-1, reads KAGVTQTPRYLIKTRGQQVTLSCSPISGHRSVSWYQQTPGQGLQFLFEYFSETQRNKGNFPGRFSGRQFSNSRSEMNVSTLELGDSALYLCASRVPGNEQFFGPGTRLTVL.

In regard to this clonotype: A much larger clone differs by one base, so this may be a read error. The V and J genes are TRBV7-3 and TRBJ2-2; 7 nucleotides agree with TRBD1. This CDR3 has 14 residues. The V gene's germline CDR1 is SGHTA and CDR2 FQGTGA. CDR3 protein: CTSSLTGDTGELFF. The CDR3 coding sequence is TGTACCAGCAGCTTAACAGGGGACACCGGGGAGCTGTTTTTT.

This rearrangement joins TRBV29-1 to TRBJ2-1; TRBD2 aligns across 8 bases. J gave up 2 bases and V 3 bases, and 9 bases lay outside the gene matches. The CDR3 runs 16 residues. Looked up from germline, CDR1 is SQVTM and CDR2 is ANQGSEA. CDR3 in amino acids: CSVEGTSGNTYNEQFF. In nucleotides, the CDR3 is TGCAGCGTTGAGGGCACTAGCGGTAACACCTACAATGAGCAGTTCTTC.

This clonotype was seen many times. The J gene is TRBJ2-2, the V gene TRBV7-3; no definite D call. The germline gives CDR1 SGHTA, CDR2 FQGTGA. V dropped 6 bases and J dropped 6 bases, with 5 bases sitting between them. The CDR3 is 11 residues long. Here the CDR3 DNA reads TGTGCCAGCAGGTTCGCCGGGGAGCTGTTTTTT. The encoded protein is CASRFAGELFF.

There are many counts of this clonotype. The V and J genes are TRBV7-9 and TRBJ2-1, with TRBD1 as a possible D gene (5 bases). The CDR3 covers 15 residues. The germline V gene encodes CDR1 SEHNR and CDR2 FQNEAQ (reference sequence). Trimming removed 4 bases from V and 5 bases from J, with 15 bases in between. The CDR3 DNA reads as TGTGCCAGCAGCTACCCGGGCAGGGCCCACAATGAGCAGTTCTTC. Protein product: CASSYPGRAHNEQFF.

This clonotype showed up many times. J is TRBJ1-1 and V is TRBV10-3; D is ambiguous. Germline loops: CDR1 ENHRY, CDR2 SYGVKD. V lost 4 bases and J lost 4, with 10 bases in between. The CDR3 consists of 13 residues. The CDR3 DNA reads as TGTGCCATCAGTGGCCCGGAGGTCACTGAAGCTTTCTTT. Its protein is CAISGPEVTEAFF.

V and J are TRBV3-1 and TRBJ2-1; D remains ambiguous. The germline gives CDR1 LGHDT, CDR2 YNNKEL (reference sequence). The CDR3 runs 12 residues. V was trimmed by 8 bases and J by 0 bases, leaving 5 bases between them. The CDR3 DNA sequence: TGTGCCAGCGGCCTCTCCTACAATGAGCAGTTCTTC. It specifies CASGLSYNEQFF.

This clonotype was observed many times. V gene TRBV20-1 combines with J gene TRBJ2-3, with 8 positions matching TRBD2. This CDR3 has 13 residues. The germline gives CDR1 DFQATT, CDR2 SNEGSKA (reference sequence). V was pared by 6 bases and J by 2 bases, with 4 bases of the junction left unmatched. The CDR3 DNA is TGCAGTGCCCGGGAGGGGACCACAGATACGCAGTATTTT. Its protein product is CSAREGTTDTQYF.

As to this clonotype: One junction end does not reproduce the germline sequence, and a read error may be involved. The CDR3 region is CAGSQLLAGVEQFF. DNA for the CDR3: TGCGCCGGCAGCCAATTACTAGCGGGAGTTGAGCAGTTCTTC. The chain uses TRBV4-1 and TRBJ2-1, with 11 bases lining up with TRBD2. CDR1 and CDR2 (germline): MGHRA, YSYEKL. CDR3 length: 14 residues.

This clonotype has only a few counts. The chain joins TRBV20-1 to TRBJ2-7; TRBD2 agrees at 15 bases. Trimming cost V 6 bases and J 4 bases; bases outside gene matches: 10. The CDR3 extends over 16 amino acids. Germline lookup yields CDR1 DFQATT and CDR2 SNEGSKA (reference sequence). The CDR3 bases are TGCAGTGCACTCCACACCGGACTAGCGGGAGGGTACGAGCAGTACTTC. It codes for CSALHTGLAGGYEQYF.

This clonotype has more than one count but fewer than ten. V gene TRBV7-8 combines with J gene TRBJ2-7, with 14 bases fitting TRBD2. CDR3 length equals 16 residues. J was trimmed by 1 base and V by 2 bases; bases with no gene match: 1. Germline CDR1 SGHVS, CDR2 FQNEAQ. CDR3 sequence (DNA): TGTGCCAGCAGCTTACGACTAGCGGGAGGGTCCTACGAGCAGTACTTC. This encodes CASSLRLAGGSYEQYF.